This T cell receptor (beta chain) was identified in a study of Ad26.COV2.S vaccination and SARS-CoV-2 variants. Treatment given: around 19 received Ad26.COV2.S at low or high dose, single or two shots; about 5 received placebo; per-sample allocation not given. Samples were taken on day 63 after the first vaccine or placebo injection. Vaccine was an Ad26 vector expressing Wuhan-strain SARS-CoV-2 spike. As to this clone: Its antigen is unidentified.

Study results and caveats: Assessments of TCR breadth and depth may have underestimated the total T cell responses. The authors reported substantial breadth in spike-specific CD8+ and CD4+ T cell responses after vaccination.

Only in-frame clones appear in the TCRdb table, and some are missing; sequencing was by immunoSEQ multiplex PCR. The top ten hold around 5% of the sample, which has 300,000 to 400,000 clones, 85% to 90% seen once. The clonotype originates from a person aged 18-60 years who received the Ad26.COV2.S COVID-19 vaccine or a placebo. The sample was peripheral blood, taken in a trial of Ad26.COV2.S vaccine versus placebo.

CDR3 region: CASSRQSGGFSYEQYF. The CDR3 nucleotides read TGTGCCAGCAGCCGACAAAGCGGGGGTTTTTCCTACGAGCAGTACTTC. The chain employs TRBV16 and TRBJ2-7; TRBD2 matches 8 bases. There are 16 residues in the CDR3. The junction had 9 bases not matched to a gene; V was cut back by 4 bases and J by 1 base. Germline CDR1 KGHSY, CDR2 FQNENV.